The 16 T cell receptor beta chains below all came from one sample that was sequenced in a study of cytomegalovirus exposure and HLA in healthy donors (dated by TCRdb to about 2017). The library was generated by the immunoSEQ multiplex PCR assay. TCRdb obtained this table from immuneACCESS and retained in-frame rearrangements with V and J assigned. These tables miss some clones; where compared with another copy, unresolved V genes account for less than half of the shortfall, and the remainder is unexplained. Here the sample has roughly 300,000 clones; roughly 90% occur a single time. The ten largest clones add up to roughly 0.93% of the sample. The specimen sequenced was PBMCs. The receptor set was obtained from a woman aged 18-29 years in good health and CMV-seronegative.

The V gene is TRBV6-5, the J gene TRBJ2-1; 7 bases align to TRBD2. Germline V gene data show CDR1 as MNHEY and CDR2 as SVGAGI. The CDR3 consists of 14 residues. The V and J ends lost 7 bases and 10 bases, in that order; junction bases with no gene match: 13. CDR3 sequence reads: CASMTGGTRREQFF. The CDR3 DNA reads as TGTGCCAGCATGACGGGGGGTACTAGGCGGGAGCAGTTCTTC.

The V gene is TRBV30, the J gene TRBJ1-1, with 9 bases identical to TRBD1. Germline trimming cut 0 bases from V and 1 base from J; bases unmatched to any gene: 6. CDR3 length equals 16 residues. Germline CDR1 is GTSNPN and CDR2 is SVGIG (reference sequence). CDR3 sequence (DNA): TGTGCCTGGAGTGTACTTGGGACAGGGAGGAACACTGAAGCTTTCTTT. Protein: CAWSVLGTGRNTEAFF.

The V call is TRBV7-6, the J call TRBJ1-1, with D uncertain. The CDR3 is made up of 13 amino acids. V lost 1 base, J lost 1 base, and 4 bases lay in between. Germline V gene lookup returns CDR1 SGHVS and CDR2 FNYEAQ. The CDR3 sequence is CASSLGQNTEAFF. The CDR3, as DNA: TGTGCCAGCAGCTTAGGGCAGAACACTGAAGCTTTCTTT.

The chain uses TRBV29-1 and TRBJ2-7; tentatively, D is TRBD1 (5 bases). The V gene's germline CDR1 is SQVTM and CDR2 ANQGSEA. The CDR3 is 11 amino acids. V was clipped by 4 bases and J by 5 bases, with 9 bases between them. CDR3 sequence reads: CSVAGNHEQYF. CDR3 DNA: TGCAGCGTTGCAGGGAACCACGAGCAGTACTTC.

The genes are TRBV5-5 and TRBJ2-7; a weak D match, TRBD2 (6 bases). Trimming left V 4 bases short and J 4 bases short, with 12 bases between. Per germline, CDR1 SGHKS and CDR2 YYEKEE (reference sequence). The CDR3 is 13 residues long. CDR3 in amino acids: CASSPLGGYEQYF. For the CDR3, the DNA is TGTGCCAGCAGCCCGCTCGGGGGTTACGAGCAGTACTTC.

The chain carries TRBV28 and TRBJ1-5; D is uncertain. Germline-derived CDR1 and CDR2 are MDHEN and SYDVKM. Trimming shortened V by 4 bases and J by 3 bases, and 10 bases separated the two germline ends. This CDR3 is built from 14 residues. CDR3 sequence: CASSYFQDNQPQHF. The CDR3 DNA is TGTGCCAGCAGTTACTTTCAGGACAATCAGCCCCAGCATTTT.

The chain recombines TRBV5-6 with TRBJ1-4; TRBD1 might be the D (6 bases). Germline V gives CDR1 SGHDT, CDR2 YYEEEE. This CDR3 region has 14 residues. Trimming took off 4 bases at V and 8 bases at J, with 15 bases between the two ends. The CDR3, as DNA: TGTGCCAGCAGCCTAGGACAGCCAGGGGAAAAACTGTTTTTT. Its protein is CASSLGQPGEKLFF.

The genes are TRBV28 and TRBJ1-1, with D maybe TRBD1 (6 bases). This CDR3 contains 15 residues. The V gene's germline CDR1 is MDHEN and CDR2 SYDVKM. V lost 6 bases to trimming and J lost 6 bases, with 20 bases between them. This CDR3 reads CASRTPGRGRPEAFF. CDR3 DNA sequence: TGTGCCAGCAGAACCCCAGGCAGGGGTCGCCCTGAAGCTTTCTTT. Based on the CDR3 plus reference TRBV28 and TRBJ1-1, the full variable domain is DVKVTQSSRYLVKRTGEKVFLECVQDMDHENMFWYRQDPGLGLRLIYFSYDVKMKEKGDIPEGYSVSREKKERFSLILESASTNQTSMYLCASRTPGRGRPEAFFGQGTRLTVV.

This clone was detected once. The chain joins TRBV18 to TRBJ2-7; D gene unclear. CDR3 size: 17 residues. V lost 4 bases and J 2 bases, leaving 21 bases between the germline ends. Germline lookup yields CDR1 KGHSH and CDR2 LQKENI. CDR3 region: CASSLSSGSLEPYEQYF. DNA of the CDR3: TGTGCCAGCTCACTCTCCTCCGGGTCCCTCGAACCCTACGAGCAGTACTTC. The full variable domain, rest sourced from reference TRBV18 and TRBJ2-7, is NAGVMQNPRHLVRRRGQEARLRCSPMKGHSHVYWYRQLPEEGLKFMVYLQKENIIDESGMPKERFSAEFPKEGPSILRIQQVVRGDSAAYFCASSLSSGSLEPYEQYFGPGTRLTVT.

The genes are TRBV28 and TRBJ2-7, with TRBD1 matching 7 bases. Germline lookup yields CDR1 MDHEN and CDR2 SYDVKM. Trimming took 8 bases from V and 2 from J; bases not matched to a gene: 9. This CDR3 contains 14 residues. The CDR3 region is CASRRQGLAYEQYF. The CDR3, as DNA: TGTGCCAGCCGCAGACAGGGTCTAGCCTACGAGCAGTACTTC.

The V and J genes are TRBV6-5 and TRBJ2-5; TRBD1 matches at 10 bases. The germline V gene encodes CDR1 MNHEY and CDR2 SVGAGI. J lost 1 base, V lost 9 bases, and 8 bases had no gene match. This CDR3 is 15 amino acids long. As DNA, the CDR3 is TGTGCCAGGCTGACAGGGGGCTGCCCCCAAGAGACCCAGTACTTC. It is translated as CARLTGGCPQETQYF.

This clone was picked up one time. The V gene is TRBV15, the J gene TRBJ2-1; a possible D gene is TRBD2 (6 bases). Germline V gene data show CDR1 as LNHNV and CDR2 as YYDKDF (reference sequence). V was shortened by 0 bases and J by 2 bases, with 11 bases between the two germline ends. CDR3 size: 16 residues. The CDR3 region is CATSRDNSGAYNEQFF. CDR3 DNA: TGTGCCACCAGCAGAGATAATAGCGGCGCCTACAATGAGCAGTTCTTC. Full variable domain (outside the CDR3, taken from reference TRBV15 and TRBJ2-1): DAMVIQNPRYQVTQFGKPVTLSCSQTLNHNVMYWYQQKSSQAPKLLFHYYDKDFNNEADTPDNFQSRRPNTSFCFLDIRSPGLGDTAMYLCATSRDNSGAYNEQFFGPGTRLTVL.

The J gene is TRBJ2-5, the V gene TRBV28; D is perhaps TRBD1 (5 bases). V was clipped by 2 bases and J by 1 base, with 8 bases between them. CDR1 is MDHEN, CDR2 SYDVKM, per germline. This CDR3 contains 14 residues. For the CDR3, the DNA is TGTGCCAGCAGTTTAGGACAACCCCAAGAGACCCAGTACTTC. Protein product: CASSLGQPQETQYF. The whole variable domain, remainder taken from reference TRBV28 and TRBJ2-5, is DVKVTQSSRYLVKRTGEKVFLECVQDMDHENMFWYRQDPGLGLRLIYFSYDVKMKEKGDIPEGYSVSREKKERFSLILESASTNQTSMYLCASSLGQPQETQYFGPGTRLLVL.

This sequence joins TRBV5-5 and TRBJ2-7; TRBD2 might be the D (6 bases). Germline CDR1 SGHKS, CDR2 YYEKEE (reference sequence). Deletions cut 4 bases from V and 2 bases from J, with 13 bases between. The CDR3 is made up of 14 amino acids. CDR3 nucleotide sequence: TGTGCCAGCAGCACCGTCGGGAGCGCCTACGAGCAGTACTTC. Protein: CASSTVGSAYEQYF.

The chain has TRBV9 and TRBJ2-1; D possibly corresponds to TRBD2 (5 bases). The CDR3 sequence is 13 residues long. Deletions cut 0 bases from V and 7 bases from J, with 8 bases between. Germline V gene sequence: CDR1 SGDLS, CDR2 YYNGEE. In DNA, the CDR3 is TGTGCCAGCAGCGTAGTCGGGGATAATGAGCAGTTCTTC. Protein: CASSVVGDNEQFF.

J is TRBJ2-7 and V is TRBV15; 15 bases match TRBD2. The V and J ends lost 0 bases and 5 bases, in that order; junction bases with no gene match: 5. Germline values: CDR1 LNHNV, CDR2 YYDKDF (reference sequence). This CDR3 is built from 17 residues. The CDR3 DNA reads as TGTGCCACCAGCAGAGATTGGACTAGCGGGAGGGCCGACGAGCAGTACTTC. It encodes CATSRDWTSGRADEQYF.